The sequence of this TCR beta chain was determined in a study of blood T cell repertoires in COVID-19. Study context: Whether acute or convalescent, the COVID-19 samples came from the United States, Italy and Spain.

Per the study methods: The assay estimated nucleated cells by amplifying reference gene primers. TCRdb keeps only in-frame clones here, not all; method: immunoSEQ multiplex PCR. Clone size and the V and J calls come from that table; the DNA yielded D and trimming. In the table there are under 500,000 clones, 85% to 90% of which are singletons. This CDR3 is built from 15 residues. The germline CDR1 and CDR2 sequences are MGHDK and SYGVNS. The trim removed 2 bases at V and 8 bases at J, leaving 2 bases unmatched. Sample: peripheral blood. The chain couples TRBV25-1 to TRBJ1-6; 11 bases match TRBD1. This sequence was found in a woman under 40 with acute or convalescent COVID-19. In DNA form, the CDR3 reads TGTGCCAGCAGTGAACCGGGACAGGGGGATTCACCCCTCCACTTT. This encodes CASSEPGQGDSPLHF.